This paragraph covers one TCR beta chain sequence. The data were taken from a study of long-term antiretroviral therapy in people with HIV. With V trimmed by 6 bases and J by 3 bases, 6 bases remained unmatched. This CDR3 has 15 amino acids. CDR1 and CDR2 (germline): SGHNT, YYREEE (reference sequence). Samples were assayed with immunoSEQ v3.0 at survey level. Using immunoSEQ multiplex PCR, the repertoire was profiled, and TCRdb retains in-frame clones only, with some absent. The table records about 12,000 clones, about nine tenths of them present only once. The study drew at least one pre-ART and at least two post-ART PBMC samples from every donor.

This specimen consisted of unsorted PBMCs, obtained 2.1 years after starting antiretroviral therapy. This clonotype was sampled from a middle-aged woman with HIV. The V gene is TRBV5-4, the J gene TRBJ2-7, with 13 bases fitting TRBD2. CDR3 in amino acids: CASNFGTSGVYEQYF. CDR3 DNA sequence: TGTGCCAGCAACTTTGGGACTAGCGGGGTCTACGAGCAGTACTTC.